Here is one TCR beta chain with its context. The antigen is undetermined. Researchers defined stable Graves' hyperthyroidism as no ophthalmopathy progression within 18 months. This specimen comes from a study of T cells in Graves' hyperthyroidism and ophthalmopathy. Study in general: Peripheral blood draws took place at initial diagnosis, ahead of any treatment. General observations from the study: Most expanded thyroid clonotypes above 0.001 also appeared in blood. Prediction of ophthalmopathy progression came a median around 6.5 months pre-onset.

The V end was cut by 2 bases, the J end by 3 bases, with 11 bases between. This CDR3 has 14 amino acids. CDR1 and CDR2 from the germline V gene are SGHVS and FNYEAQ. TCR beta CDR3 region amplification was performed from RNA transcripts. A first-round RT-PCR of the TCR CDR3 used the HTBI primer set. TCRdb itself ran the multiplex PCR reads through MiXCR, one entry per CDR3 protein. The sample contains 550,000 to 650,000 distinct CDR3 sequences, around 13% of which appear only once. This receptor was obtained from a woman in her thirties or forties with Graves' hyperthyroidism. The sample was blood. The genes are TRBV7-6 and TRBJ2-7, with TRBD1 as a possible D gene (6 bases). CDR3: CASSLSEGVYEQYF. CDR3 bases: TGTGCCAGCAGCTTATCTGAGGGGGTCTACGAGCAGTACTTC.